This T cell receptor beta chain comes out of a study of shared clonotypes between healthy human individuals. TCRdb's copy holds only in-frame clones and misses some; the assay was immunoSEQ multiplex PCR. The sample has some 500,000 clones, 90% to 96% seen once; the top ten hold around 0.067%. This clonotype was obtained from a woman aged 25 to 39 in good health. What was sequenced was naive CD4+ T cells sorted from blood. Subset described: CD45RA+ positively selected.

DNA for the CDR3: TGTGCCAGCAGCCCAAGTCCAGACAGGGGACAAGAGACCCAGTACTTC. Encoded protein: CASSPSPDRGQETQYF. The chain has TRBV11-2 and TRBJ2-5; 8 nucleotides agree with TRBD1. Losses at the gene ends were 5 bases for V and 2 bases for J; bases not matched to a gene: 10. Germline-derived CDR1 and CDR2 are SGHAT and FQNNGV. This CDR3 is built from 16 residues.